These 31 T cell receptor beta chains were sequenced from one sample in a study of blood T cell repertoires in COVID-19. Here immunoSEQ multiplex PCR was the method, and the copy in TCRdb shows in-frame clones only, minus some. The table has tens of thousands of clones, about 84% seen once. The sequenced sample consisted of peripheral blood. Every receptor here comes from a woman of 80 years or more with acute or convalescent COVID-19.

This rearrangement joins TRBV27 to TRBJ2-1; 7 nucleotides agree with TRBD1. CDR1 and CDR2 from the germline V gene are MNHEY and SMNVEV (reference sequence). The CDR3 is 13 amino acids. After removal of 5 bases from V and 5 bases from J, the junction contained 3 bases not matched to a gene. CDR3 in amino acids: CASSTGQDNEQFF. DNA of the CDR3: TGTGCCAGCAGTACCGGACAGGACAATGAGCAGTTCTTC.

This chain uses TRBV7-2 with TRBJ2-2, with TRBD1 matching 10 bases. Germline CDR1 and CDR2: SGHTA and FQGNSA. The V segment lost 5 bases and the J segment 4 bases; nucleotides outside the gene matches: 13. The CDR3 has 18 residues. CDR3 bases: TGTGCCAGCAGCACTCCCGGGACAGGGGAAGATAGCACCGGGGAGCTGTTTTTT. Protein sequence: CASSTPGTGEDSTGELFF.

In its sample, this clone was seen once. J is TRBJ1-4 and V is TRBV19, with 7 positions matching TRBD1. Looked up from germline, CDR1 is LNHDA and CDR2 is SQIVND (reference sequence). With 8 bases clipped from V and 6 bases from J, the junction kept 9 bases outside the gene matches. The CDR3 loop spans 14 amino acids. CDR3 sequence: CASERGLGDEKLFF. The DNA for the CDR3 is TGTGCCAGTGAAAGGGGGCTTGGGGATGAAAAACTGTTTTTT. Full variable domain (remainder filled in from reference TRBV19 and TRBJ1-4): DGGITQSPKYLFRKEGQNVTLSCEQNLNHDAMYWYRQDPGQGLRLIYYSQIVNDFQKGDIAEGYSVSREKKESFPLTVTSAQKNPTAFYLCASERGLGDEKLFFGSGTQLSVL.

This sequence joins TRBV12-3 or TRBV12-4 and TRBJ2-7; tentatively, D is TRBD2 (6 bases). The CDR3 spans 13 residues. The V end was cut by 4 bases, the J end by 3 bases, with 10 bases between. The DNA of the CDR3 is TGTGCCAGCAGTTCCACTAGCAGCTACGAGCAGTACTTC. Translating it yields CASSSTSSYEQYF.

The V gene is TRBV7-8, the J gene TRBJ1-1; TRBD1 is a possible D gene (5 bases). V was shortened by 2 bases and J by 5 bases, with 12 bases between the two germline ends. In germline, CDR1 is SGHVS, CDR2 FQNEAQ. This CDR3 spans 14 amino acids. Written as DNA, the CDR3 is TGTGCCAGCAGCTTACCGGGGGAGGTGACTGAAGCTTTCTTT. The encoded protein is CASSLPGEVTEAFF.

This clone was seen once. V usage is TRBV30 and J usage is TRBJ1-2; no reliable D call. Germline V gene data show CDR1 as GTSNPN and CDR2 as SVGIG (reference sequence). V dropped 2 bases and J dropped 7 bases, with 8 bases sitting between them. The CDR3 runs to 11 residues. DNA for the CDR3: TGTGCCTGGAGTTCGTCGTCTGGCTACACCTTC. Translation: CAWSSSSGYTF.

V is TRBV30 and J is TRBJ1-2, with a tentative D call TRBD1 (6 bases). Trimming stripped 0 bases from V and 1 base from J, with 9 bases between. The CDR3 has 14 amino acids. From germline, CDR1 is GTSNPN and CDR2 SVGIG (reference sequence). CDR3 in amino acids: CAWSVTGLNYGYTF. For the CDR3, the DNA is TGTGCCTGGAGTGTAACAGGGCTTAACTATGGCTACACCTTC.

CDR3 amino acids: CASSLRGEETQYF. CDR3 bases: TGTGCCAGCAGCCTCCGGGGGGAAGAGACCCAGTACTTC. V and J are TRBV7-6 and TRBJ2-5, with 7 bases fitting TRBD2. V lost 5 bases, J lost 3 bases, and 3 bases stayed unmatched. The germline gives CDR1 SGHVS, CDR2 FNYEAQ. This CDR3 region has 13 residues.

The V and J genes are TRBV27 and TRBJ2-7, with 7 bases that match TRBD2. The ends lost 5 bases at V and 1 base at J; junction bases unmatched: 8. CDR1 is MNHEY, CDR2 SMNVEV, per germline (reference sequence). The CDR3 covers 15 residues. The CDR3 DNA follows: TGTGCCAGCAGTCCGTGGGGGGGGAAGTCCTACGAGCAGTACTTC. It encodes CASSPWGGKSYEQYF.

The gene calls are TRBV9 and TRBJ2-7; perhaps TRBD1 as D (9 bases). The CDR3 consists of 15 residues. The V and J ends lost 6 bases and 2 bases respectively, with 18 bases between them. CDR1 is SGDLS, CDR2 YYNGEE, per germline. CDR3: CASTRGGQGPYEQYF. CDR3 bases: TGTGCCAGCACCCGGGGGGGACAGGGCCCCTACGAGCAGTACTTC. The full variable domain, in which reference TRBV9 and TRBJ2-7 provide the parts outside the CDR3, is DSGVTQTPKHLITATGQRVTLRCSPRSGDLSVYWYQQSLDQGLQFLIQYYNGEERAKGNILERFSAQQFPDLHSELNLSSLELGDSALYFCASTRGGQGPYEQYFGPGTRLTVT.

The chain recombines TRBV9 with TRBJ2-1; 8 nucleotides line up with TRBD2. Germline-derived CDR1 and CDR2 are SGDLS and YYNGEE. The CDR3 is 16 amino acids. With V trimmed by 0 bases and J by 5 bases, 7 bases remained unmatched. In nucleotides, the CDR3 is TGTGCCAGCAGCGTAGCCGGGACTAGGACTAACAATGAGCAGTTCTTC. This encodes CASSVAGTRTNNEQFF.

The chain joins TRBV19 to TRBJ1-6; no clear D gene. The V gene lost 0 bases and the J gene lost 8 bases, with 8 bases spanning the gap. Germline CDR1 is LNHDA and CDR2 is SQIVND (reference sequence). The CDR3 has 14 residues. The CDR3 DNA is TGTGCCAGTAGTATAGAGGCCGTGTATTCACCCCTCCACTTT. Protein sequence: CASSIEAVYSPLHF.

The chain joins TRBV7-9 to TRBJ1-4; 12 bases agree with TRBD1. The CDR3 is made up of 16 amino acids. Per the germline V gene, CDR1 is SEHNR and CDR2 is FQNEAQ (reference sequence). With 4 bases clipped from V and 2 bases from J, the junction kept 2 bases outside the gene matches. The CDR3 region is CASSWGTGGTNEKLFF. CDR3 coding DNA: TGTGCCAGCAGCTGGGGGACAGGGGGCACTAATGAAAAACTGTTTTTT.

V is TRBV3-1 (or the pseudogene TRBV3-2) and J is TRBJ2-3, with 9 bases that match TRBD1. Per germline, CDR1 LGHDT and CDR2 YNNKEL (reference sequence). CDR3 length: 13 amino acids. V lost 2 bases and J lost 15; bases outside the gene matches: 9. This chain's CDR3 is CASSQRGTGLGYF. The CDR3 nucleotides are TGTGCCAGCAGCCAACGTGGGACAGGGTTGGGCTATTTT.

V usage is TRBV7-8 and J usage is TRBJ2-2; D may be TRBD1 (6 bases). The V gene's germline CDR1 is SGHVS and CDR2 FQNEAQ. This CDR3 spans 15 amino acids. Trimming shortened V by 2 bases and J by 1 base, and 8 bases separated the two germline ends. This CDR3 is CASSLPDRNTGELFF. The CDR3 bases are TGTGCCAGCAGCTTACCGGACAGGAACACCGGGGAGCTGTTTTTT.

This clone was found a few times. The chain is built from TRBV9 and TRBJ1-2, with a weak D call TRBD1 (5 bases). The CDR3 covers 14 residues. Trimming pared 0 bases from V and 4 bases from J, leaving 10 bases between. CDR1 is SGDLS and CDR2 is YYNGEE in the germline V gene. CDR3 DNA sequence: TGTGCCAGCAGCGTAGAGGGGTTGGGCTATGGCTACACCTTC. Its protein is CASSVEGLGYGYTF.

The chain recombines TRBV6-5 with TRBJ1-5; D is unresolved. Germline-derived CDR1 and CDR2 are MNHEY and SVGAGI. The length of the CDR3 is 10 residues. V was cut by 7 bases and J by 10 bases, with 8 bases left in between. CDR3 sequence reads: CASKPKPQHF. The CDR3 DNA reads TGTGCCAGCAAACCTAAACCCCAGCATTTT.

This sequence joins TRBV12-5 and TRBJ2-7; no clear D. The germline CDR1 and CDR2 sequences are LGHNT and FRNRAP. The CDR3 runs 12 residues. Trimming stripped 2 bases from V and 7 bases from J, with 9 bases between. The CDR3 region is CASGLSYGEQYF. The CDR3 DNA is TGTGCTAGTGGTTTGTCCTACGGGGAGCAGTACTTC.

The rearrangement uses TRBV27 and TRBJ1-5, with D uncertain. The germline V gene has CDR1 MNHEY and CDR2 SMNVEV (reference sequence). This CDR3 region has 14 residues. The V gene lost 2 bases and the J gene lost 2 bases, with 7 bases spanning the gap. CDR3 coding DNA: TGTGCCAGCAGTTTAGTGGGAGGCAATCAGCCCCAGCATTTT. Protein: CASSLVGGNQPQHF.

The rearrangement joins TRBV27 to TRBJ2-3; 7 bases align to TRBD1. Germline assignment: CDR1 MNHEY and CDR2 SMNVEV (reference sequence). The V and J ends lost 6 bases and 10 bases, in that order; junction bases with no gene match: 10. This CDR3 is 13 amino acids long. Here the CDR3 reads CASSSGQKSAQYF. CDR3 DNA: TGTGCCAGCAGCTCGGGACAGAAAAGTGCGCAGTATTTT.

The chain combines TRBV5-6 with TRBJ2-3; 10 bases map to TRBD2. Unmatched junction bases numbered 7, after V lost 4 bases and J lost 5 bases. The germline CDR1 and CDR2 sequences are SGHDT and YYEEEE. The CDR3 sequence is 15 residues long. CDR3 loop: CASSVLAGDRDTQYF. The DNA for the CDR3 is TGTGCCAGCAGCGTCCTAGCGGGGGACCGAGATACGCAGTATTTT. The variable domain in full, completed from reference TRBV5-6 and TRBJ2-3, reads DAGVTQSPTHLIKTRGQQVTLRCSPKSGHDTVSWYQQALGQGPQFIFQYYEEEERQRGNFPDRFSGHQFPNYSSELNVNALLLGDSALYLCASSVLAGDRDTQYFGPGTRLTVL.

The V gene is TRBV28, the J gene TRBJ1-2; maybe TRBD1 (5 bases). From germline, CDR1 is MDHEN and CDR2 SYDVKM. V lost 7 bases and J lost 8, with 17 bases in between. This CDR3 region has 13 residues. The CDR3 nucleotides read TGTGCCAGCACCCTACGCGACAGTTTAGGCTACACCTTC. Protein sequence: CASTLRDSLGYTF.

This clone was recorded a few times. V and J are TRBV7-9 and TRBJ2-1; 9 bases map to TRBD2. The junction had 14 bases not matched to a gene; V was cut back by 6 bases and J by 14 bases. The CDR3 has 14 amino acids. Per germline, CDR1 SEHNR and CDR2 FQNEAQ (reference sequence). The CDR3 DNA follows: TGTGCCAGCAGACACCCGGGACTAGCCTCAAGTAAGTTCTTC. This sequence encodes CASRHPGLASSKFF.

This clone was found a few times. This chain links TRBV27 with TRBJ2-2, with 7 bases matching TRBD2. The germline V gene encodes CDR1 MNHEY and CDR2 SMNVEV (reference sequence). J lost 0 bases, V lost 6 bases, and 7 bases had no gene match. The CDR3 extends over 16 amino acids. The CDR3 nucleotides are TGTGCCAGCAGCCGAGTCCTAGCGGCGAACACCGGGGAGCTGTTTTTT. It encodes CASSRVLAANTGELFF.

This rearrangement joins TRBV27 to TRBJ1-2; D is perhaps TRBD1 (6 bases). There are 13 residues in the CDR3. Trimming stripped 3 bases from V and 7 bases from J, with 12 bases between. CDR1 and CDR2 from the germline V gene are MNHEY and SMNVEV (reference sequence). In DNA, the CDR3 is TGTGCCAGCAGTTTTAGGGGAGGGGGTGGCTACACCTTC. As protein: CASSFRGGGGYTF.

This sequence joins TRBV9 and TRBJ1-5; D possibly corresponds to TRBD1 (5 bases). The CDR3 length is 14 residues. Germline CDR1 and CDR2: SGDLS and YYNGEE. V was trimmed by 6 bases and J by 2 bases, leaving 12 bases between them. CDR3 in DNA: TGTGCCAGCATCTTAGCGGGGGGCAATCAGCCCCAGCATTTT. This sequence encodes CASILAGGNQPQHF. Supplemented by reference TRBV9 and TRBJ1-5, the full variable domain reads DSGVTQTPKHLITATGQRVTLRCSPRSGDLSVYWYQQSLDQGLQFLIQYYNGEERAKGNILERFSAQQFPDLHSELNLSSLELGDSALYFCASILAGGNQPQHFGDGTRLSIL.

The V gene is TRBV3-1 (or the pseudogene TRBV3-2), the J gene TRBJ2-2, with 8 bases matching TRBD2. Per germline, CDR1 LGHDT and CDR2 YNNKEL (reference sequence). This CDR3 comprises 16 residues. V dropped 4 bases and J dropped 1; count of bases not matched to a gene: 5. CDR3: CASSLQRGLNTGELFF. CDR3 bases: TGTGCCAGCAGCCTCCAGCGGGGGCTGAACACCGGGGAGCTGTTTTTT.

The rearrangement joins TRBV12-3 or TRBV12-4 to TRBJ2-4, with D tentatively TRBD2 (5 bases). Trimming left V 6 bases short and J 9 bases short, with 15 bases between. The CDR3 runs to 13 residues. The CDR3 here is CASSSVEGPIQYF. The CDR3 nucleotides are TGTGCCAGCAGCTCCGTCGAGGGCCCCATTCAGTACTTC.

The chain carries TRBV12-5 and TRBJ1-3; D call uncertain. CDR1 and CDR2 from the germline V gene are LGHNT and FRNRAP. Deletions cut 7 bases from V and 2 bases from J, with 12 bases between. This CDR3 contains 14 residues. The CDR3 region is CASARAGTGNTIYF. The CDR3 DNA follows: TGTGCTAGTGCCCGAGCGGGGACTGGAAACACCATATATTTT.

Within the sample, this clone is medium-sized. V usage is TRBV18 and J usage is TRBJ2-7; D unresolved. The CDR3 is made up of 14 amino acids. V dropped 4 bases and J dropped 4 bases, with 14 bases sitting between them. The V gene's germline CDR1 is KGHSH and CDR2 LQKENI. Here the CDR3 reads CASSREVVGYEQYF. DNA for the CDR3: TGTGCCAGCTCACGCGAAGTCGTCGGGTACGAGCAGTACTTC.

This chain connects TRBV9 to TRBJ2-3, with 7 bases identical to TRBD1. The V segment lost 6 bases and the J segment 2 bases; nucleotides outside the gene matches: 9. The CDR3 extends over 15 amino acids. Germline assignment: CDR1 SGDLS and CDR2 YYNGEE. For the CDR3, the DNA is TGTGCCAGCAAAGAGGGGGCAGGGGTCACAGATACGCAGTATTTT. As protein: CASKEGAGVTDTQYF.